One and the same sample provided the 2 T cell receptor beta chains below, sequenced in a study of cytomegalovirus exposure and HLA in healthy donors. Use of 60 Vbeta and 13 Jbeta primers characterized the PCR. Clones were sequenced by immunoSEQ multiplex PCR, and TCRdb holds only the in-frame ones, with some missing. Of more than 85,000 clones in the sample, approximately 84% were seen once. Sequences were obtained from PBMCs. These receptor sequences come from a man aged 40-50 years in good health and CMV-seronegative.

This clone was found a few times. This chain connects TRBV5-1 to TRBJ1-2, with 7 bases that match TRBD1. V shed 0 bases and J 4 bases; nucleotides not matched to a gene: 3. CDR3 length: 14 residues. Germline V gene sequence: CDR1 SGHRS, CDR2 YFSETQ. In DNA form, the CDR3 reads TGCGCCAGCAGCTTGGGGGACAGCTCCTATGGCTACACCTTC. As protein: CASSLGDSSYGYTF.

The CDR3 nucleotides are TGTGCCTGGAGAGTTGGAAAGGGGGCGATTGGCTACACCTTC. This translates into CAWRVGKGAIGYTF. The gene calls are TRBV30 and TRBJ1-2; 7 bases align to TRBD1. CDR1 and CDR2 from the germline V gene are GTSNPN and SVGIG (reference sequence). The CDR3 consists of 14 residues. J gave up 7 bases and V 3 bases, and 11 bases lay outside the gene matches.